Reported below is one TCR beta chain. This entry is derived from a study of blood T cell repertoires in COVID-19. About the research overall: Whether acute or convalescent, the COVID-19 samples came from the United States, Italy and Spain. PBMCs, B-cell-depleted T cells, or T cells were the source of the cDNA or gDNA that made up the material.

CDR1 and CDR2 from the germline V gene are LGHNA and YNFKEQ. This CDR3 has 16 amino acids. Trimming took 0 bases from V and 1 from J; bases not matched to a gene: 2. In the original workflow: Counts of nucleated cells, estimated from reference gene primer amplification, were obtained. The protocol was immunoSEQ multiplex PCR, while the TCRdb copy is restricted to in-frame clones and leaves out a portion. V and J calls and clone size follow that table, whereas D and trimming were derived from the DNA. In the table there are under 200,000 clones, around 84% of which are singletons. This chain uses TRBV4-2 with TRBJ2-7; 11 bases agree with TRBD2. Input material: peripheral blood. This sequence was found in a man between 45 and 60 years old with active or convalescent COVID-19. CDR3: CASSQDWTSGSYEQYF. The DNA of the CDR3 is TGTGCCAGCAGCCAAGATTGGACTAGCGGGTCCTACGAGCAGTACTTC.